This TCR beta chain was sequenced during a study of early stage breast cancer tumors. Study-wide results and limits: Comparing each tissue with blood distinguished tumor from normal in most of the 16 patients.

Sufficient DNA from normal breast often required 100-300 mg tissue. Using immunoSEQ multiplex PCR, the repertoire was profiled, and TCRdb retains in-frame clones only, with some absent. The sample holds some 5,800 clones; 73% are singletons and the top ten take over 8.5%. Details on this clone: The antigen remains unidentified.

The sequence came from a person aged 35-49 years with breast cancer. Sequences were obtained from normal breast tissue next to the tumor.

The CDR3 DNA sequence: TGCGCCAGCACCCCGGGGCGGGAGACGAACATTCAGTACTTC. Its translation is CASTPGRETNIQYF. The chain recombines TRBV5-1 with TRBJ2-4, with 7 bases aligning to TRBD2. Trimming at V came to 6 bases and at J to 7 bases, leaving 10 bases not matched to a gene. Germline assignment: CDR1 SGHRS and CDR2 YFSETQ. The CDR3 consists of 14 residues.